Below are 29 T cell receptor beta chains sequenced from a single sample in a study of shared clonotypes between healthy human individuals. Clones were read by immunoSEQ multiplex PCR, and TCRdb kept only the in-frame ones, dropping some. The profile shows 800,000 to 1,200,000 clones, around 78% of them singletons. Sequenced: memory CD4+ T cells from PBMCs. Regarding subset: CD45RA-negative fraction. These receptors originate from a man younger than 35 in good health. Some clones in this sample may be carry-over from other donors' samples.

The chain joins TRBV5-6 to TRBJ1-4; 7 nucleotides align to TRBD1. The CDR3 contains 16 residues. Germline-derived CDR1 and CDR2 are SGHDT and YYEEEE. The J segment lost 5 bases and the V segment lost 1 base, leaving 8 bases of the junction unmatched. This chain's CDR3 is CASSLWGDSGNEKLFF. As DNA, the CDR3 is TGTGCCAGCAGCTTGTGGGGGGACAGCGGGAATGAAAAACTGTTTTTT. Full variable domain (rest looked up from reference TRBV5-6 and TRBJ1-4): DAGVTQSPTHLIKTRGQQVTLRCSPKSGHDTVSWYQQALGQGPQFIFQYYEEEERQRGNFPDRFSGHQFPNYSSELNVNALLLGDSALYLCASSLWGDSGNEKLFFGSGTQLSVL.

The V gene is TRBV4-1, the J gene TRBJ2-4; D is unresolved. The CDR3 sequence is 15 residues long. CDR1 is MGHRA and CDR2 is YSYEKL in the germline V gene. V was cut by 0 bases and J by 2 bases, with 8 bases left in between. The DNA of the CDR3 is TGCGCCAGCAGCCAAGATGCGGTAACCAAAAACATTCAGTACTTC. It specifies CASSQDAVTKNIQYF.

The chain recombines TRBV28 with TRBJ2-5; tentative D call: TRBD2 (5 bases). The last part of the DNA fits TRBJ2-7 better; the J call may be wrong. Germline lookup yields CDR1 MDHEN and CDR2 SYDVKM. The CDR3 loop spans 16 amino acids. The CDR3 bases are TGTGCCAGCAGTCTGACCCTAAGAGGGCTCTCCTACGAGCAGTACTTC. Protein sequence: CASSLTLRGLSYEQYF.

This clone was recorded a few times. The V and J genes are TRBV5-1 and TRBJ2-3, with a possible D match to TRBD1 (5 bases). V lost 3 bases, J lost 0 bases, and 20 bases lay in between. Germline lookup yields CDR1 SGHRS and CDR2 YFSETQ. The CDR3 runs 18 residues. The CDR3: CASSSVPIGEPSTDTQYF. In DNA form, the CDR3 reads TGCGCCAGCAGCTCGGTCCCCATAGGGGAACCTAGCACAGATACGCAGTATTTT.

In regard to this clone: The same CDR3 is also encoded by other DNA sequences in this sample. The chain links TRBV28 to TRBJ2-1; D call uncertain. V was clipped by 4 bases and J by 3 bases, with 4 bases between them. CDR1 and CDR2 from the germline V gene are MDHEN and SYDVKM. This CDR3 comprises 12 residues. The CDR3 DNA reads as TGTGCCAGCAGTTCTCTCTACAATGAGCAGTTCTTC. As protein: CASSSLYNEQFF.

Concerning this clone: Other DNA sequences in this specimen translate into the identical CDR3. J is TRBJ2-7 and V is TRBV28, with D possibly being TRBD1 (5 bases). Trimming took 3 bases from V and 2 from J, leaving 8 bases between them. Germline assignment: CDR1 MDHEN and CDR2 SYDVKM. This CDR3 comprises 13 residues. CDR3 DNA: TGTGCCAGCAGTTTGACAGCCCCCTACGAGCAGTACTTC. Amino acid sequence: CASSLTAPYEQYF.

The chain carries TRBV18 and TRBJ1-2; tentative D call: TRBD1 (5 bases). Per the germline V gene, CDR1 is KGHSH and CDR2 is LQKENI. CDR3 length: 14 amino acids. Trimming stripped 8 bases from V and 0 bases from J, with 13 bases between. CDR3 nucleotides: TGTGCCAGCACGCGGGGGTCAGCTAACTATGGCTACACCTTC. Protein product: CASTRGSANYGYTF.

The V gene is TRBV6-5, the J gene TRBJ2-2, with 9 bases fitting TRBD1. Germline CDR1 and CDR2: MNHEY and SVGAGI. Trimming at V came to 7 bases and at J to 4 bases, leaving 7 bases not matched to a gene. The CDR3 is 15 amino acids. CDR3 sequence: CASNPGQGPTGELFF. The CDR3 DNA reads TGTGCCAGCAACCCGGGACAGGGTCCCACCGGGGAGCTGTTTTTT.

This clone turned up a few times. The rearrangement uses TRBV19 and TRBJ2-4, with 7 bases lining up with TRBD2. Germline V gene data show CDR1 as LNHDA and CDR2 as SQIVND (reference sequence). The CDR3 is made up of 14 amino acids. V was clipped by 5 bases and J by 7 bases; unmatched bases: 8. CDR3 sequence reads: CASSPTMGGNIQYF. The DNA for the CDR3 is TGTGCCAGTAGTCCGACTATGGGGGGGAACATTCAGTACTTC. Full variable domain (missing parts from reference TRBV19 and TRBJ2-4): DGGITQSPKYLFRKEGQNVTLSCEQNLNHDAMYWYRQDPGQGLRLIYYSQIVNDFQKGDIAEGYSVSREKKESFPLTVTSAQKNPTAFYLCASSPTMGGNIQYFGAGTRLSVL.

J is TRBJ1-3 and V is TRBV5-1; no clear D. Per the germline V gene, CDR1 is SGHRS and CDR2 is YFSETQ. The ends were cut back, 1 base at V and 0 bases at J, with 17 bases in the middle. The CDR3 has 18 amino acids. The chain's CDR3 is CASSLYSPSGDSGNTIYF. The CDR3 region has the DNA TGCGCCAGCAGCTTGTATTCTCCAAGCGGGGACTCTGGAAACACCATATATTTT.

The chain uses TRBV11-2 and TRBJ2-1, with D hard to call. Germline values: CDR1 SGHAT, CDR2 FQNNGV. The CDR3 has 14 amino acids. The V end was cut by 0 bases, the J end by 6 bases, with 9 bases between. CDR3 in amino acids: CASSLDRSANEQFF. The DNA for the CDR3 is TGTGCCAGCAGCTTAGATAGGAGCGCCAATGAGCAGTTCTTC.

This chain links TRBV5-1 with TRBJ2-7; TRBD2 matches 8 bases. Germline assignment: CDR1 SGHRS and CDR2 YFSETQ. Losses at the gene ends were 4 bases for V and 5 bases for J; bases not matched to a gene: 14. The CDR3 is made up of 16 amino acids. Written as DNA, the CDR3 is TGCGCCAGCAGCGCTATGGCGCTTGCGGGAGGAAACGAGCAGTACTTC. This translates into CASSAMALAGGNEQYF. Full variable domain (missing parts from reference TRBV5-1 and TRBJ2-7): KAGVTQTPRYLIKTRGQQVTLSCSPISGHRSVSWYQQTPGQGLQFLFEYFSETQRNKGNFPGRFSGRQFSNSRSEMNVSTLELGDSALYLCASSAMALAGGNEQYFGPGTRLTVT.

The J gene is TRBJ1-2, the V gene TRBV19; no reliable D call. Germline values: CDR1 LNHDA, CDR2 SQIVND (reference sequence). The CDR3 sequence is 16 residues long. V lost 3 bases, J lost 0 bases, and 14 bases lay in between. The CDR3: CASSIRGPTSNYGYTF. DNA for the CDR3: TGTGCCAGTAGTATCCGGGGTCCCACTTCTAACTATGGCTACACCTTC. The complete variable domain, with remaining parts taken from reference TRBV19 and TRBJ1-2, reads DGGITQSPKYLFRKEGQNVTLSCEQNLNHDAMYWYRQDPGQGLRLIYYSQIVNDFQKGDIAEGYSVSREKKESFPLTVTSAQKNPTAFYLCASSIRGPTSNYGYTFGSGTRLTVV.

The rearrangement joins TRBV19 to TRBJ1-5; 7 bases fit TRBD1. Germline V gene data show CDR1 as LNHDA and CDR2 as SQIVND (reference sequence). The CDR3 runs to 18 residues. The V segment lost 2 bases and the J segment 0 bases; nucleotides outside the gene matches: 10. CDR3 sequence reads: CASSIRGGDSDSNQPQHF. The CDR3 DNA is TGTGCCAGTAGTATAAGGGGCGGGGACAGTGATAGCAATCAGCCCCAGCATTTT.

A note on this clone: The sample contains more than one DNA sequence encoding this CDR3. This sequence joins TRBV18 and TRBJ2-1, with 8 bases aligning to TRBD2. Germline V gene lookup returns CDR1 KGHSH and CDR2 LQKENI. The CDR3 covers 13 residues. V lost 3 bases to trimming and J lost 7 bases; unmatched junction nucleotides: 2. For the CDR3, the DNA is TGTGCCAGCTCACCGGGACTAGGAAATGAGCAGTTCTTC. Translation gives CASSPGLGNEQFF.

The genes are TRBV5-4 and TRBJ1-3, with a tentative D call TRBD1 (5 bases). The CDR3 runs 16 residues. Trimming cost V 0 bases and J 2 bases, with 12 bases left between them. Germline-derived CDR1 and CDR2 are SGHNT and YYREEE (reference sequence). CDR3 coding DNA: TGTGCCAGCAGCTTGGGGGCAGGGCGGCCTGGAAACACCATATATTTT. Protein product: CASSLGAGRPGNTIYF.

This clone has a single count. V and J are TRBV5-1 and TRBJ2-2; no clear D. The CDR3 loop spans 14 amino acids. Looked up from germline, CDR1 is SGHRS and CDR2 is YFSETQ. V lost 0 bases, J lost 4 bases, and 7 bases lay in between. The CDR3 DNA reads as TGCGCCAGCAGCTTGGCTCCTCCCACCGGGGAGCTGTTTTTT. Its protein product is CASSLAPPTGELFF.

CDR3 DNA sequence: TGTGCCAGCAGCTTGGGCTCTACAGGCCAAGAGACCCAGTACTTC. This gives the protein CASSLGSTGQETQYF. V gene TRBV7-9 combines with J gene TRBJ2-5, with D perhaps matching TRBD1 (5 bases). Germline CDR1 is SEHNR and CDR2 is FQNEAQ (reference sequence). Trimming pared 3 bases from V and 1 base from J, leaving 12 bases between. The CDR3 spans 15 residues.

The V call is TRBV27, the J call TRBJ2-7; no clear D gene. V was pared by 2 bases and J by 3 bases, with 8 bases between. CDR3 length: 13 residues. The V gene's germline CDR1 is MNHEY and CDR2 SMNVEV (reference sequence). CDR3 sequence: CASSLPKFYEQYF. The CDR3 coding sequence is TGTGCCAGCAGTTTACCCAAGTTCTACGAGCAGTACTTC.

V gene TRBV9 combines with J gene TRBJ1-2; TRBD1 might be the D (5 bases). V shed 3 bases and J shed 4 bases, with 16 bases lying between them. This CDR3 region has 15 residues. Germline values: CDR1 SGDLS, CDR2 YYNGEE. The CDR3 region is CASSASLPGPYGYTF. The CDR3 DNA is TGTGCCAGCAGCGCCAGCCTACCGGGACCCTATGGCTACACCTTC. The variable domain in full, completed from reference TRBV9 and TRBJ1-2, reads DSGVTQTPKHLITATGQRVTLRCSPRSGDLSVYWYQQSLDQGLQFLIQYYNGEERAKGNILERFSAQQFPDLHSELNLSSLELGDSALYFCASSASLPGPYGYTFGSGTRLTVV.

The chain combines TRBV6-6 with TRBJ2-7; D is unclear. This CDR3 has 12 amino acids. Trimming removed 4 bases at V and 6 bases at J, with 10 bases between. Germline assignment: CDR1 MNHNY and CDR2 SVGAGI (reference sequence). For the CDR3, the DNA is TGTGCCAGCAGTTCTTTCCCGCGCGAGCAGTACTTC. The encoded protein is CASSSFPREQYF.

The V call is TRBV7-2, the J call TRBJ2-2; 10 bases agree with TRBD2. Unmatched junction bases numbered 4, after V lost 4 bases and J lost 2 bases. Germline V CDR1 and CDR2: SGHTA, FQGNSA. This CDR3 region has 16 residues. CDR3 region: CASSSSSGRNTGELFF. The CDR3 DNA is TGTGCCAGCAGCTCCTCTAGCGGGAGAAACACCGGGGAGCTGTTTTTT.

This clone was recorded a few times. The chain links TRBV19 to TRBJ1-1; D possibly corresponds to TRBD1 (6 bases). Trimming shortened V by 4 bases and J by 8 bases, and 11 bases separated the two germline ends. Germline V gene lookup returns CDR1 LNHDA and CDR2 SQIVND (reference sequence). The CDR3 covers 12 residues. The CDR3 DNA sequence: TGTGCCAGTAGTAGGACAGCTGGGGAAGCTTTCTTT. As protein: CASSRTAGEAFF.

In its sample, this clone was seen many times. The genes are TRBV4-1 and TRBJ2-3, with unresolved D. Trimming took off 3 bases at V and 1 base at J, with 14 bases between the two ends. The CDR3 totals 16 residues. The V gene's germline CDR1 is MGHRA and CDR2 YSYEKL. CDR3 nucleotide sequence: TGCGCCAGCAGCCAGGACCCCGGGCAAGGCACAGATACGCAGTATTTT. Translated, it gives CASSQDPGQGTDTQYF.

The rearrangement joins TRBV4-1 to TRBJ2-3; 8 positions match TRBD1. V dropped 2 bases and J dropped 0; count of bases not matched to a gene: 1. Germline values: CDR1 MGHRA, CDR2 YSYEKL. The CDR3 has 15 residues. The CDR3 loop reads CASSQQGASTDTQYF. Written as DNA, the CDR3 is TGCGCCAGCAGCCAACAGGGGGCTAGCACAGATACGCAGTATTTT.

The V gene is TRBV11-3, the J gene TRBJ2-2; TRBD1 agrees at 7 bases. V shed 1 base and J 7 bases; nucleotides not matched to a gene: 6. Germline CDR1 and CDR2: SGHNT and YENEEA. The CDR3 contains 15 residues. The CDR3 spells CASSLGQGFGGELFF. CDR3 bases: TGTGCCAGCAGCTTAGGACAGGGATTCGGCGGGGAGCTGTTTTTT.

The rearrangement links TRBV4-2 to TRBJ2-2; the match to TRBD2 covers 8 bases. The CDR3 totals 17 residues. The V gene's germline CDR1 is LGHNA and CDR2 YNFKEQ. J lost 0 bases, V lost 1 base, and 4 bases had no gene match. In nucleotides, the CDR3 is TGTGCCAGCAGCCAAGTAATACTAGCGGCGAACACCGGGGAGCTGTTTTTT. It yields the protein CASSQVILAANTGELFF.

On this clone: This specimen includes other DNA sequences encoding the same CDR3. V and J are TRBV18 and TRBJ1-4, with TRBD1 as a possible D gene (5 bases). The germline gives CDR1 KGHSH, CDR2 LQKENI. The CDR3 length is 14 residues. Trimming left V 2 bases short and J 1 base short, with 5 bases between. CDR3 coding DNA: TGTGCCAGCTCACCAAGGGGAACTAATGAAAAACTGTTTTTT. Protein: CASSPRGTNEKLFF.

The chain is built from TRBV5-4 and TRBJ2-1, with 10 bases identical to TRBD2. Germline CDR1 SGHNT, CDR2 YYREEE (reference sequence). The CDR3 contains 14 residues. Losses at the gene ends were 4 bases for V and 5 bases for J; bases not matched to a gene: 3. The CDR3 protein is CASSVGTSDNEQFF. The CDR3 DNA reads TGTGCCAGCAGCGTCGGGACTAGCGACAATGAGCAGTTCTTC.